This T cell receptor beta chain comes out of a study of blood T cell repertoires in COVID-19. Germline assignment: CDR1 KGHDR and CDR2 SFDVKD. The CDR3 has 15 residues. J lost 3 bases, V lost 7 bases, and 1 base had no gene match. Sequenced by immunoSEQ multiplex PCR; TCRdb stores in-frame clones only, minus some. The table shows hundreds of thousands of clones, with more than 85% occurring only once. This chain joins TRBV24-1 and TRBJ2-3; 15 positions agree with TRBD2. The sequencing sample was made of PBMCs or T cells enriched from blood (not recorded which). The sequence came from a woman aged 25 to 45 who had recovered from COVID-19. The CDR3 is CATRGTSGRTDTQYF. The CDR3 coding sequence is TGTGCCACCAGAGGGACTAGCGGGAGGACAGATACGCAGTATTTT.